Shown below are 10 T cell receptor beta chains from a single sample sequenced in a study of OX40 agonist ivuxolimab in advanced cancers. The assay was immunoSEQ multiplex PCR, and TCRdb's table has in-frame clones only and misses some. Among 55,000 to 70,000 clones listed, around 83% were seen once. Specimen: CD4+ or CD8+ T cells sorted from blood, collected in a trial of the OX40 agonist ivuxolimab. All receptors derive from an adult with an advanced solid tumor such as melanoma, head and neck, liver or kidney cancer.

The CDR3 loop reads CASRTAINSPLHF. The DNA of the CDR3 is TGTGCCAGTAGAACAGCCATTAATTCACCCCTCCACTTT. The chain couples TRBV19 to TRBJ1-6, with D uncertain. CDR3 length equals 13 residues. Germline CDR1 is LNHDA and CDR2 is SQIVND (reference sequence). Trimming removed 6 bases from V and 6 bases from J, with 9 bases in between.

V and J are TRBV9 and TRBJ2-5; D gene uncertain. Germline V gene lookup returns CDR1 SGDLS and CDR2 YYNGEE. The ends were cut back, 4 bases at V and 2 bases at J, with 21 bases in the middle. The CDR3 sequence is 17 residues long. Written as DNA, the CDR3 is TGTGCCAGCAGCACCGCAGGACCGTCGACCCGGCAAGAGACCCAGTACTTC. It specifies CASSTAGPSTRQETQYF.

This chain links TRBV19 with TRBJ1-5, with a weak D call TRBD1 (5 bases). Trimming removed 1 base from V and 3 bases from J, with 13 bases in between. CDR1 is LNHDA, CDR2 SQIVND, per germline (reference sequence). CDR3 length equals 16 residues. The CDR3 reads CASSIGVGDSNQPQHF. CDR3 nucleotide sequence: TGTGCCAGTAGTATAGGCGTCGGGGACTCCAATCAGCCCCAGCATTTT.

V is TRBV28 and J is TRBJ1-5, with D maybe TRBD1 (5 bases). The germline V gene has CDR1 MDHEN and CDR2 SYDVKM. V lost 5 bases to trimming and J lost 1 base, with 12 bases between them. There are 15 residues in the CDR3. The CDR3 here is CASSDGGGSNQPQHF. The CDR3 DNA follows: TGTGCCAGCAGTGATGGGGGGGGAAGCAATCAGCCCCAGCATTTT.

The V call is TRBV6-6, the J call TRBJ2-3; 9 positions agree with TRBD1. Germline CDR1 reads MNHNY; CDR2 reads SVGAGI (reference sequence). V gave up 5 bases and J gave up 3 bases; unmatched junction bases: 9. There are 16 residues in the CDR3. This CDR3 reads CASSPRQGGFTDTQYF. The DNA of the CDR3 is TGTGCCAGCAGTCCCAGACAGGGGGGTTTTACAGATACGCAGTATTTT.

V and J are TRBV29-1 and TRBJ1-1; D possibly corresponds to TRBD1 (5 bases). CDR1 is SQVTM and CDR2 is ANQGSEA in the germline V gene. V lost 4 bases and J lost 7, with 19 bases in between. The CDR3 covers 14 residues. CDR3 sequence (DNA): TGCAGCGTTGCGGTCCAGGGTGGGTCCGATGAAGCTTTCTTT. The encoded protein is CSVAVQGGSDEAFF.

V gene TRBV30 combines with J gene TRBJ1-5, with a possible D match to TRBD1 (5 bases). Trimming took 2 bases from V and 7 from J, leaving 12 bases between them. Germline V lookup: CDR1 GTSNPN, CDR2 SVGIG (reference sequence). The CDR3 runs to 13 residues. CDR3 DNA sequence: TGTGCCTGGAGTCCAGGGTGGGGGCAGCCCCAGCATTTT. It is translated as CAWSPGWGQPQHF.

The chain links TRBV7-2 to TRBJ2-7; 11 bases fit TRBD2. CDR1 and CDR2 from the germline V gene are SGHTA and FQGNSA. Trimming removed 3 bases from V and 3 bases from J; junction bases left unmatched: 7. This CDR3 spans 16 amino acids. CDR3 DNA: TGTGCCAGCAGCTTTTTGGCTAGCGGGGGGCTCTACGAGCAGTACTTC. Its translation: CASSFLASGGLYEQYF.

This clone was seen only a few times. CDR3 residues: CASSRTVENEEAFF. In DNA form, the CDR3 reads TGTGCCAGCAGCCGAACCGTCGAGAACGAGGAAGCTTTCTTT. The chain recombines TRBV9 with TRBJ1-1; D unclear. The CDR3 contains 14 residues. Per germline, CDR1 SGDLS and CDR2 YYNGEE. Trimming removed 4 bases from V and 8 bases from J, with 18 bases in between.

CDR3 coding DNA: TGTGCCAGCAGTTTCCGTGGACAGGGCGGAGGCTATGGCTACACCTTC. Its translation is CASSFRGQGGGYGYTF. The chain carries TRBV27 and TRBJ1-2, with 8 nucleotides matching TRBD1. CDR1 is MNHEY and CDR2 is SMNVEV in the germline V gene (reference sequence). Trimming at V came to 3 bases and at J to 4 bases, leaving 10 bases not matched to a gene. The CDR3 length is 16 residues.